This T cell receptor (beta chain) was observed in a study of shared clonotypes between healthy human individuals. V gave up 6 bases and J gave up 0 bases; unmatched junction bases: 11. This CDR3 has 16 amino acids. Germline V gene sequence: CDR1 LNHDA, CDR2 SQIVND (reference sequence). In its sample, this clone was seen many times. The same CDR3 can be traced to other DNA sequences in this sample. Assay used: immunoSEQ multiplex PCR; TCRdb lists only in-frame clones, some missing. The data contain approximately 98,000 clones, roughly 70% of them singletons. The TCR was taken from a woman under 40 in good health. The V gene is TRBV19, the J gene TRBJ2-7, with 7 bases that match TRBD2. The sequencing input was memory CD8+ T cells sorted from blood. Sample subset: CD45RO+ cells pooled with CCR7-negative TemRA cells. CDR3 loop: CASRPTGGSSSYEQYF. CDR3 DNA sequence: TGTGCCAGTAGACCCACGGGGGGTTCTAGCTCCTACGAGCAGTACTTC.